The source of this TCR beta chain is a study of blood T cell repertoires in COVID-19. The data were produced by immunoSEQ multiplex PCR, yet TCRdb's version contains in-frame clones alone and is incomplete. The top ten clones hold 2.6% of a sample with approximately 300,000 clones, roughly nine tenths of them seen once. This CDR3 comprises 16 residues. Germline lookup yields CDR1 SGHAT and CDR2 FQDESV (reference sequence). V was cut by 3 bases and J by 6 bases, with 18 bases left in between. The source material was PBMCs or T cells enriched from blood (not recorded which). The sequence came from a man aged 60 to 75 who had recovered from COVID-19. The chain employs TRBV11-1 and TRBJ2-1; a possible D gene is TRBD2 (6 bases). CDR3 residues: CASSLGPGRRGNEQFF. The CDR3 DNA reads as TGTGCCAGCAGCTTGGGCCCTGGCAGGAGGGGCAATGAGCAGTTCTTC.